This T cell receptor (beta chain) was sequenced for a study of T cells after yellow fever vaccination. Whole-study findings and limits: The study re-detected most primary-vaccination clones after the booster (96% CD4, around 90% CD8). The secondary response was weaker but peaked faster, day 5 versus 15.

This clonotype was counted a few times. Its target is not known. Unmatched junction bases numbered 4, after V lost 2 bases and J lost 5 bases. Per the germline V gene, CDR1 is KGHSH and CDR2 is LQKENI. This CDR3 contains 14 residues. TCRdb independently ran MiXCR on the 5' RACE reads; one entry per CDR3 protein. Here the sample spans hundreds of thousands of distinct CDR3 sequences, roughly 3.5% being singletons. The sequence was collected from a man younger than 30 who received the YFV17D yellow fever vaccine. This chain connects TRBV18 to TRBJ2-7; 9 bases align to TRBD1. Specimen: PBMCs, collected on the day of the yellow fever booster vaccination. The CDR3: CASSPSGTGNEQYF. The CDR3 DNA sequence: TGTGCCAGCTCACCATCCGGGACAGGGAACGAGCAGTACTTC.